The 13 T cell receptor beta chains given below trace back to one sample, sequenced in a study of cytomegalovirus exposure and HLA in healthy donors. Vbeta (60) and Jbeta (13) primers were used in the PCR. Assay: immunoSEQ multiplex PCR; the TCRdb copy retains only in-frame clones and omits some. The table records about 180,000 clones, 65% to 80% of them present only once. Sequenced material: PBMCs. All receptors come from a woman in her 30s in good health and CMV-seropositive.

The rearrangement links TRBV7-9 to TRBJ2-5, with 7 bases matching TRBD2. CDR3 length equals 14 residues. Trimming removed 5 bases from V and 2 bases from J; junction bases left unmatched: 5. CDR1 and CDR2 from the germline V gene are SEHNR and FQNEAQ (reference sequence). In DNA, the CDR3 is TGTGCCAGCAGCGGGGGGGGATTTCAAGAGACCCAGTACTTC. This codes for CASSGGGFQETQYF.

The count of this clone is one. J is TRBJ1-2 and V is TRBV28; possible D gene TRBD1, 5 bases. Germline V gene lookup returns CDR1 MDHEN and CDR2 SYDVKM. V was trimmed by 4 bases and J by 5 bases, leaving 14 bases between them. This CDR3 spans 14 amino acids. DNA for the CDR3: TGTGCCAGCAGTTCCCCCGACGGGGGGTATGGCTACACCTTC. Translating gives CASSSPDGGYGYTF.

The chain carries TRBV6-5 and TRBJ1-6; a weak D match, TRBD1 (6 bases). CDR1 and CDR2 (germline): MNHEY, SVGAGI. V was cut by 7 bases and J by 2 bases, with 12 bases left in between. The CDR3 totals 15 residues. Here the CDR3 reads CASKTGWTYNSPLHF. CDR3 nucleotide sequence: TGTGCCAGCAAAACAGGGTGGACCTATAATTCACCCCTCCACTTT.

The rearrangement uses TRBV4-2 and TRBJ2-3; TRBD2 is a possible D gene (6 bases). CDR3 size: 12 residues. The V and J ends lost 4 bases and 6 bases respectively, with 8 bases between them. The germline CDR1 and CDR2 sequences are LGHNA and YNFKEQ. CDR3 nucleotide sequence: TGTGCCAGCAGCCTTGGGGGGGATACGCAGTATTTT. Protein: CASSLGGDTQYF.

The chain links TRBV7-6 to TRBJ2-2; TRBD2 is a possible D gene (5 bases). Trimming removed 7 bases at V and 5 bases at J, with 14 bases between. The CDR3 consists of 14 residues. Germline lookup yields CDR1 SGHVS and CDR2 FNYEAQ. CDR3 nucleotides: TGTGCCAGCACCCCCCGGGGAGCGACCGGGGAGCTGTTTTTT. This gives the protein CASTPRGATGELFF. Combining the CDR3 with reference TRBV7-6 and TRBJ2-2 gives the whole variable domain GAGVSQSPRYKVTKRGQDVALRCDPISGHVSLYWYRQALGQGPEFLTYFNYEAQQDKSGLPNDRFSAERPEGSISTLTIQRTEQRDSAMYRCASTPRGATGELFFGEGSRLTVL.

This chain connects TRBV7-2 to TRBJ2-1; 8 bases fit TRBD2. Germline V gene lookup returns CDR1 SGHTA and CDR2 FQGNSA. J gave up 4 bases and V 4 bases, and 6 bases lay outside the gene matches. The CDR3 runs to 15 residues. This CDR3 reads CASSSYGGGYNEQFF. The CDR3 DNA reads as TGTGCCAGCAGCTCTTACGGGGGGGGTTACAATGAGCAGTTCTTC.

The CDR3 DNA sequence: TGTGCCAGCAGCTTAGGACAAACTAGTTCCAATGAGCAGTTCTTC. Protein product: CASSLGQTSSNEQFF. This sequence joins TRBV7-8 and TRBJ2-1, with a tentative D call TRBD2 (5 bases). The ends were cut back, 1 base at V and 6 bases at J, with 13 bases in the middle. The CDR3 contains 15 residues. Looked up from germline, CDR1 is SGHVS and CDR2 is FQNEAQ.

V and J are TRBV5-1 and TRBJ1-4; tentative D call: TRBD1 (6 bases). CDR1 is SGHRS and CDR2 is YFSETQ in the germline V gene. The CDR3 is made up of 14 amino acids. V was trimmed by 0 bases and J by 7 bases, leaving 10 bases between them. The CDR3 DNA is TGCGCCAGCAGCTTGGCAGGGGCCGTTGAAAAACTGTTTTTT. Amino acid sequence: CASSLAGAVEKLFF. The full variable domain, rest sourced from reference TRBV5-1 and TRBJ1-4, is KAGVTQTPRYLIKTRGQQVTLSCSPISGHRSVSWYQQTPGQGLQFLFEYFSETQRNKGNFPGRFSGRQFSNSRSEMNVSTLELGDSALYLCASSLAGAVEKLFFGSGTQLSVL.

The chain is built from TRBV11-2 and TRBJ2-7; 9 nucleotides line up with TRBD2. Germline V gene data show CDR1 as SGHAT and CDR2 as FQNNGV. J was trimmed by 7 bases and V by 2 bases; bases with no gene match: 12. This CDR3 spans 16 amino acids. The CDR3 sequence is CASSLSASGGPREQYF. The CDR3 DNA follows: TGTGCCAGCAGCTTATCCGCAAGCGGGGGGCCCAGGGAGCAGTACTTC.

V is TRBV7-2 and J is TRBJ1-5; D uncertain. Trimming removed 3 bases from V and 7 bases from J, with 10 bases in between. Germline loops: CDR1 SGHTA, CDR2 FQGNSA. This CDR3 contains 13 residues. The CDR3 sequence is CASSLRQDQPQHF. The CDR3 coding sequence is TGTGCCAGCAGCTTGCGACAAGACCAGCCCCAGCATTTT.

This clone has just a few counts. This rearrangement joins TRBV27 to TRBJ2-5; 8 positions match TRBD2. V trimming: 5 bases; J trimming: 4 bases; junction bases outside the gene matches: 18. Looked up from germline, CDR1 is MNHEY and CDR2 is SMNVEV (reference sequence). The CDR3 extends over 18 amino acids. The CDR3 spells CASSPWRRTGGPLETQYF. DNA of the CDR3: TGTGCCAGCAGTCCCTGGCGACGGACGGGGGGGCCGTTAGAGACCCAGTACTTC.

This sequence joins TRBV29-1 and TRBJ2-5, with TRBD2 as a possible D gene (5 bases). The DNA end is more similar to TRBJ2-7, so the J call may be wrong. CDR1 SQVTM and CDR2 ANQGSEA come from the germline V gene. The CDR3 loop spans 13 amino acids. This chain's CDR3 is CSVETTEAYEQYF. As DNA, the CDR3 is TGCAGCGTTGAAACGACGGAGGCCTACGAGCAGTACTTC.

J is TRBJ2-5 and V is TRBV28; maybe TRBD1 (5 bases). Trimming took off 9 bases at V and 5 bases at J, with 13 bases between the two ends. Germline V gene data show CDR1 as MDHEN and CDR2 as SYDVKM. The length of the CDR3 is 12 residues. This CDR3 is CASRGSLETQYF. The DNA of the CDR3 is TGTGCCAGTAGGGGTTCCCTGGAGACCCAGTACTTC.